This TCR beta chain came from a study of blood T cell repertoires in COVID-19. Study overall: Material from acute and convalescent COVID-19 was sourced from the United States, Italy and Spain. T cells, B-cell-depleted T cells, or PBMCs supplied cDNA or gDNA.

Germline assignment: CDR1 MNHEY and CDR2 SVGEGT. The CDR3 sequence is 14 residues long. V dropped 4 bases and J dropped 5 bases, with 14 bases sitting between them. The authors' processing: Quantification of nucleated cells was approximated via reference gene primer amplification. Here immunoSEQ multiplex PCR was the method, and the copy in TCRdb shows in-frame clones only, minus some. The DNA gave D and trimming, while V, J and clone size come from that table. The sample shows about 190,000 clones, roughly four fifths of them seen only once. This clonotype was obtained from a woman in her sixties or seventies with active or convalescent COVID-19. The chain is built from TRBV6-2 or TRBV6-3 and TRBJ2-5; D is ambiguous. Sequenced input: peripheral blood. CDR3 sequence: CASSSHSRVETQYF. In nucleotides, the CDR3 is TGTGCCAGCAGTTCTCATTCTAGAGTTGAGACCCAGTACTTC.